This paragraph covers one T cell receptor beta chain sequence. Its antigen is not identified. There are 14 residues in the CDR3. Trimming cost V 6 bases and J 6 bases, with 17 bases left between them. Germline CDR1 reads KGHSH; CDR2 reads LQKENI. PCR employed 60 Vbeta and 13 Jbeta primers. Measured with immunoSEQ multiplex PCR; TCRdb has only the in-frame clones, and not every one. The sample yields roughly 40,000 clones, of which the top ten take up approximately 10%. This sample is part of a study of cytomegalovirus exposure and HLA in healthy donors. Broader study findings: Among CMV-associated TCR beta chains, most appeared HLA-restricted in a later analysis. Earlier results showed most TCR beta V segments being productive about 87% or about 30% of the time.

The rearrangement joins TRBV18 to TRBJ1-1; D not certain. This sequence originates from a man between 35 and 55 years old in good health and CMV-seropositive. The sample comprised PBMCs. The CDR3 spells CASSFLDIYAEAFF. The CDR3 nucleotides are TGTGCCAGCTCCTTTCTTGACATCTACGCTGAAGCTTTCTTT.